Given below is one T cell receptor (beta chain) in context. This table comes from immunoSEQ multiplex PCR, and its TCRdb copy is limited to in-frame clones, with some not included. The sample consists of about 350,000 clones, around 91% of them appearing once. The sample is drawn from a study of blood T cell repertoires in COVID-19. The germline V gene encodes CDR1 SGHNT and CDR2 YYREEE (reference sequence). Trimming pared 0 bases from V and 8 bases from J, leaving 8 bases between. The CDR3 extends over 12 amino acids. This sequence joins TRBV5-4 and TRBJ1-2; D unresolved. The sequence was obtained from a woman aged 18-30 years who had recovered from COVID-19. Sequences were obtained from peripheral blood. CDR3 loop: CASSLVGRGYTF. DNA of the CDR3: TGTGCCAGCAGCTTGGTCGGGAGAGGCTACACCTTC.